One sample yielded the 20 T cell receptor beta chains listed below, sequenced in a study of technical replicates of blood from a handful of donors. Sequencing was performed with immunoSEQ multiplex PCR; in TCRdb, only in-frame clones are kept and a portion is missing. Among over 65,000 clones listed, more than 95% were seen once. The sample consisted of T cells isolated from PBMCs. The source is a human donor in good health.

The chain combines TRBV5-1 with TRBJ2-1; D unresolved. Germline CDR1 is SGHRS and CDR2 is YFSETQ. The CDR3 contains 14 residues. V was cut by 0 bases and J by 5 bases, with 9 bases left in between. The CDR3 coding sequence is TGCGCCAGCAGCTTGGATGGCGGAAACAATGAGCAGTTCTTC. This gives the protein CASSLDGGNNEQFF.

The V gene is TRBV5-4, the J gene TRBJ1-1; TRBD1 aligns across 11 bases. Germline V gene sequence: CDR1 SGHNT, CDR2 YYREEE (reference sequence). Unmatched junction bases numbered 9, after V lost 4 bases and J lost 7 bases. The CDR3 runs 15 residues. CDR3 sequence (DNA): TGTGCCAGCAGCGTAGGGGGACAGGGGGGTAGTGAAGCTTTCTTT. Its translation: CASSVGGQGGSEAFF.

The chain is built from TRBV4-2 and TRBJ1-3; D may be TRBD1 (6 bases). This CDR3 contains 18 residues. Trimming removed 1 base from V and 1 base from J, with 17 bases in between. The V gene's germline CDR1 is LGHNA and CDR2 YNFKEQ. Written as DNA, the CDR3 is TGTGCCAGCAGCCAAGGAGCTTCCCAGGGGATTTCTGGAAACACCATATATTTT. Translation gives CASSQGASQGISGNTIYF.

The V gene is TRBV7-6, the J gene TRBJ1-1; D gene ambiguous. Germline V gives CDR1 SGHVS, CDR2 FNYEAQ. Trimming stripped 1 base from V and 6 bases from J, with 12 bases between. The CDR3 consists of 14 residues. In DNA, the CDR3 is TGTGCCAGCAGCTTAGATGCGGGAAGCGCTGAAGCTTTCTTT. Protein: CASSLDAGSAEAFF.

This rearrangement joins TRBV18 to TRBJ1-3; TRBD1 matches 8 bases. Trimming removed 3 bases from V and 4 bases from J; junction bases left unmatched: 8. CDR1 KGHSH and CDR2 LQKENI come from the germline V gene. The CDR3 runs to 16 residues. CDR3 loop: CASSPATGAIGNTIYF. The CDR3 nucleotides read TGTGCCAGCTCACCGGCGACAGGGGCTATAGGAAACACCATATATTTT.

The chain combines TRBV27 with TRBJ2-1, with unresolved D. The germline V gene encodes CDR1 MNHEY and CDR2 SMNVEV (reference sequence). Deletions cut 0 bases from V and 2 bases from J, with 11 bases between. CDR3 size: 16 residues. The CDR3 is CASSLSPGVTYNEQFF. The CDR3 region has the DNA TGTGCCAGCAGTTTATCCCCAGGCGTGACCTACAATGAGCAGTTCTTC.

This chain links TRBV4-1 with TRBJ2-7, with 7 nucleotides matching TRBD1. The V gene end was trimmed by 2 bases and the J gene end by 7 bases; junction bases not matched to a gene: 17. In germline, CDR1 is MGHRA, CDR2 YSYEKL. There are 17 residues in the CDR3. The CDR3 coding sequence is TGCGCCAGCAGCCAAATGGTGAGAAGGGGGCCTCTTGGGGAGCAGTACTTC. This translates into CASSQMVRRGPLGEQYF.

The rearrangement links TRBV6-5 to TRBJ1-6; the D gene is possibly TRBD1 (6 bases). The CDR3 consists of 15 residues. CDR1 is MNHEY, CDR2 SVGAGI, per germline. Trimming cost V 4 bases and J 4 bases, with 11 bases left between them. CDR3 nucleotides: TGTGCCAGCAGTTTACAGGGAGGGTATAATTCACCCCTCCACTTT. Its translation is CASSLQGGYNSPLHF.

The V gene is TRBV6-6, the J gene TRBJ1-5; unclear D gene. This CDR3 is 12 amino acids long. Germline loops: CDR1 MNHNY, CDR2 SVGAGI (reference sequence). V was cut by 0 bases and J by 7 bases, with 4 bases left in between. The CDR3, as DNA: TGTGCCAGCAGTTACTCTCGGCAGCCCCAGCATTTT. This codes for CASSYSRQPQHF.

CDR3 sequence reads: CASSQEGMRQGLNTEAFF. DNA of the CDR3: TGCGCCAGCAGCCAAGAGGGGATGAGGCAGGGGTTGAACACTGAAGCTTTCTTT. The gene calls are TRBV4-1 and TRBJ1-1; a possible D gene is TRBD1 (6 bases). Germline V CDR1 and CDR2: MGHRA, YSYEKL. The CDR3 is made up of 18 amino acids. V was shortened by 0 bases and J by 0 bases, with 17 bases between the two germline ends.

The chain recombines TRBV7-6 with TRBJ2-2; 11 positions agree with TRBD1. CDR1 is SGHVS and CDR2 is FNYEAQ in the germline V gene. J lost 6 bases, V lost 1 base, and 7 bases had no gene match. CDR3 length: 17 residues. For the CDR3, the DNA is TGTGCCAGCAGCTTAGAACCGGGACAGGGGGTCGCCGGGGAGCTGTTTTTT. This gives the protein CASSLEPGQGVAGELFF.

This chain uses TRBV14 with TRBJ2-5, with 7 bases aligning to TRBD2. The length of the CDR3 is 15 residues. V shed 5 bases and J 1 base; nucleotides not matched to a gene: 7. Per germline, CDR1 SGHDN and CDR2 FVKESK. DNA for the CDR3: TGTGCCAGCAGCTATATAGCGGGTGTCCAAGAGACCCAGTACTTC. Encoded protein: CASSYIAGVQETQYF.

The chain is built from TRBV27 and TRBJ1-5, with TRBD1 matching over 7 bases. V lost 3 bases to trimming and J lost 0 bases; unmatched junction nucleotides: 14. In germline, CDR1 is MNHEY, CDR2 SMNVEV (reference sequence). This CDR3 is built from 19 residues. In DNA, the CDR3 is TGTGCCAGCAGTTTCGGGCCCCCGACAGGGACTGATAGCAATCAGCCCCAGCATTTT. Protein product: CASSFGPPTGTDSNQPQHF.

Written as DNA, the CDR3 is TGTGCCAGCAGTGAATGGCAAGAAGCTTTCTTT. Its translation is CASSEWQEAFF. V and J are TRBV6-1 and TRBJ1-1; D call uncertain. Trimming took off 2 bases at V and 8 bases at J, with 6 bases between the two ends. The CDR3 has 11 amino acids. The germline CDR1 and CDR2 sequences are MNHNS and SASEGT.

This clone has a single count. This chain links TRBV30 with TRBJ2-2; no clear D. CDR1 and CDR2 (germline): GTSNPN, SVGIG (reference sequence). Trimming shortened V by 1 base and J by 7 bases, and 7 bases separated the two germline ends. This CDR3 is 12 amino acids long. CDR3 coding DNA: TGTGCCTGGAGTGGAATCGGCGGGGAGCTGTTTTTT. The encoded protein is CAWSGIGGELFF.

The CDR3 here is CASSDRTGFAKNIQYF. The DNA for the CDR3 is TGTGCCAGCAGTGATAGAACGGGTTTCGCCAAAAACATTCAGTACTTC. V gene TRBV25-1 combines with J gene TRBJ2-4; D remains unclear. V was trimmed by 3 bases and J by 1 base, leaving 13 bases between them. The CDR3 spans 16 residues. Looked up from germline, CDR1 is MGHDK and CDR2 is SYGVNS.

Here the CDR3 DNA reads TGTGCCAGCAGCAAACCCCAGGGGGCGAACGGGGAGCTGTTTTTT. It translates to CASSKPQGANGELFF. V gene TRBV21-1 combines with J gene TRBJ2-2; the table's D call, TRBD1, was not checked against the DNA. TRBV21-1 is assigned pseudogene status. The CDR3 totals 15 residues.

The chain combines TRBV11-2 with TRBJ1-2; D possibly corresponds to TRBD1 (5 bases). Between the trimmed V and J ends, which lost 2 bases and 3 bases, there was a span of 16 bases. Germline assignment: CDR1 SGHAT and CDR2 FQNNGV. The CDR3 is 16 amino acids. CDR3 DNA sequence: TGTGCCAGCAGCTTAATTTTGAGCGACAGTTACTATGGCTACACCTTC. It encodes CASSLILSDSYYGYTF. Together with reference TRBV11-2 and TRBJ1-2, the CDR3 gives the full variable domain: EAGVAQSPRYKIIEKRQSVAFWCNPISGHATLYWYQQILGQGPKLLIQFQNNGVVDDSQLPKDRFSAERLKGVDSTLKIQPAKLEDSAVYLCASSLILSDSYYGYTFGSGTRLTVV.

The chain links TRBV19 to TRBJ2-1, with 8 bases lining up with TRBD1. Germline V CDR1 and CDR2: LNHDA, SQIVND (reference sequence). V lost 4 bases to trimming and J lost 5 bases; unmatched junction nucleotides: 1. This CDR3 comprises 13 residues. The CDR3 is CASSTGGNNEQFF. In nucleotides, the CDR3 is TGTGCCAGTAGTACAGGGGGCAACAATGAGCAGTTCTTC.

This clone was detected only once. V gene TRBV10-3 combines with J gene TRBJ1-1; maybe TRBD1 (5 bases). In germline, CDR1 is ENHRY, CDR2 SYGVKD. CDR3 length: 11 amino acids. Trimming took off 6 bases at V and 4 bases at J, with 6 bases between the two ends. Written as DNA, the CDR3 is TGTGCCATCAGGGGGGGCACTGAAGCTTTCTTT. Its protein product is CAIRGGTEAFF.